This TCR beta chain was found in a study of T cell repertoires in cytomegalovirus infection. As for the study in general: CMV infection plus the matching HLA type was flagged by public TCR beta signatures. Study-wide points: The ex vivo response was dominated by HLA-C-restricted CMV-specific TCR beta clonotypes.

V was clipped by 1 base and J by 1 base, with 10 bases between them. The CDR3 totals 16 residues. Germline V gene data show CDR1 as MDHEN and CDR2 as SYDVKM. For this clonotype: Its antigen is still unknown.

TCRdb used MiXCR to reprocess the reads, holding one entry per CDR3 protein. There are approximately 160,000 distinct CDR3 sequences in the sample; roughly 17% occur only once, and about 19% lies in the top ten. This chain links TRBV28 with TRBJ2-2; the D gene is possibly TRBD2 (5 bases). This TCR was recovered from a human donor in good health (CMV status not recorded). Some clones in this sample may be carry-over from other donors' samples. Sequenced sample: CD8+ T cells from PBMCs. CDR3 in DNA: TGTGCCAGCAGTTTATTTTGGGGAGAGAACACCGGGGAGCTGTTTTTT. Encoded protein: CASSLFWGENTGELFF.